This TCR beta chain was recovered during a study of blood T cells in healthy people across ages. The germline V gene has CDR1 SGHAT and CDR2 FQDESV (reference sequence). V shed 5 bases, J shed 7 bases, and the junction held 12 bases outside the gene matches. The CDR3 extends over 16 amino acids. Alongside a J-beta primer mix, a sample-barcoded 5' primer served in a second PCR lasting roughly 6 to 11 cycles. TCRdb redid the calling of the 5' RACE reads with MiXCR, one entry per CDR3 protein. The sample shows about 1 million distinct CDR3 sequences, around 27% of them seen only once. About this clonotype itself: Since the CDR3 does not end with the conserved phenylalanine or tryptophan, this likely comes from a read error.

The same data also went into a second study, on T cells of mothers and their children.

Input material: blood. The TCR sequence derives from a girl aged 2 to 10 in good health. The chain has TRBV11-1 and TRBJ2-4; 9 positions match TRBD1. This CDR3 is CASSVDPRTGENIQYL. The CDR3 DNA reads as TGTGCCAGCAGCGTAGACCCGAGGACAGGGGAGAACATTCAGTACCTC.